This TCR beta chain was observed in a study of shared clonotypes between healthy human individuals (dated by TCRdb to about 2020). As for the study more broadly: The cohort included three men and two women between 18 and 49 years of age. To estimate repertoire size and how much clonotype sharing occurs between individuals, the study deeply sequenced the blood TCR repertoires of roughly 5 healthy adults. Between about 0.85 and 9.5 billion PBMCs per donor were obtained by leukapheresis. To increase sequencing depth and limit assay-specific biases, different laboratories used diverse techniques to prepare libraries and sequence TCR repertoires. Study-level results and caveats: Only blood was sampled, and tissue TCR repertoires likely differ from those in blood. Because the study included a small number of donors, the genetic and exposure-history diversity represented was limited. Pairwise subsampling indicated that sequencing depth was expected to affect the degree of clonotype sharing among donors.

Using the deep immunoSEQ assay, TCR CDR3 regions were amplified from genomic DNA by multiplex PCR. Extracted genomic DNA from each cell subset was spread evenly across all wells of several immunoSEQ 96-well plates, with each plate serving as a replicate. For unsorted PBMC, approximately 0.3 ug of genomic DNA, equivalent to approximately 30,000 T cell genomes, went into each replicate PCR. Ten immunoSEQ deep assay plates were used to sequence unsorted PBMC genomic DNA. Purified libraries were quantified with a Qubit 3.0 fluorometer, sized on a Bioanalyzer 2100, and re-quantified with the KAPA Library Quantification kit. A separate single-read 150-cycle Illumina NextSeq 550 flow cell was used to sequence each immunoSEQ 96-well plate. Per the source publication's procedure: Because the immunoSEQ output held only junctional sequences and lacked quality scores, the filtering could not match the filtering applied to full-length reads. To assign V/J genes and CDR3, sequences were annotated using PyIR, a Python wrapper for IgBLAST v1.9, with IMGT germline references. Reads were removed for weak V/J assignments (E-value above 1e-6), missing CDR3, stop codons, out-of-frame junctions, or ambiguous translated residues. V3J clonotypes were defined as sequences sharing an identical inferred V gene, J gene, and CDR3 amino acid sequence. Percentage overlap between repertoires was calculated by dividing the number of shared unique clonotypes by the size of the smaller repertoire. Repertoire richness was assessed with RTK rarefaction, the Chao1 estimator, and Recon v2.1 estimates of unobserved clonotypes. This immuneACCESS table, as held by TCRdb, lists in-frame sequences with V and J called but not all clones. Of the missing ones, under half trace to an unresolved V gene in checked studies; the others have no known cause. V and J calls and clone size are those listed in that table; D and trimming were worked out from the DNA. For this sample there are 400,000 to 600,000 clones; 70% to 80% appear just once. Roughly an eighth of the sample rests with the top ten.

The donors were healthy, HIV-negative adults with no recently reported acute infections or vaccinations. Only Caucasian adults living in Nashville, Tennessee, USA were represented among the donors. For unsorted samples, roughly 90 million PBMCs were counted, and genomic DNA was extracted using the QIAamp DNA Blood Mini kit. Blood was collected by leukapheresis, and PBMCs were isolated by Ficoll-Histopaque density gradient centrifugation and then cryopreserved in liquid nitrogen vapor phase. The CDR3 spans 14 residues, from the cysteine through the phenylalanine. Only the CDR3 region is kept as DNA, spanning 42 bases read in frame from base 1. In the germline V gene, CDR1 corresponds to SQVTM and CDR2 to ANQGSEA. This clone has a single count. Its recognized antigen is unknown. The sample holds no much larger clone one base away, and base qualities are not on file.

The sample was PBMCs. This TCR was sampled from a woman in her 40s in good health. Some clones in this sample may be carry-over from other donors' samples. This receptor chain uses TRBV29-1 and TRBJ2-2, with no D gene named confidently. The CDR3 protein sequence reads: CRSSRSFVTGELFF. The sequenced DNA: TGCAGAAGTTCCAGGTCTTTCGTCACCGGGGAGCTGTTTTTT.